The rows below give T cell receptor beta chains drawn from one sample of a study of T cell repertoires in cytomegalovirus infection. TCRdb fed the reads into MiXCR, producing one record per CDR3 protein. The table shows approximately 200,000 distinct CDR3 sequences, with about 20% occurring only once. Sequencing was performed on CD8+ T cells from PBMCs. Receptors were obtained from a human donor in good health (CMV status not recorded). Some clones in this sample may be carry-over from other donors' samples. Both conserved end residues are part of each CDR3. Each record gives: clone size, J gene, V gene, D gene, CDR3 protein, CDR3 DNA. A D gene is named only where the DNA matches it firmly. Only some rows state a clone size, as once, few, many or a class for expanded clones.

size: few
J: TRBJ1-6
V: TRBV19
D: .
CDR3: CASTLGGGSPLHF
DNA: TGTGCCAGTACCCTCGGCGGGGGATCACCCCTCCACTTT

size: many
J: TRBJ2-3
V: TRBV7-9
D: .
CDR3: CASSSYPPGDTQYF
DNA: TGTGCCAGCAGCTCATACCCTCCTGGGGATACGCAGTATTTT

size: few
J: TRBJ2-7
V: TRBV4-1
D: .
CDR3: CASSQEDRFAYEQYF
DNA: TGCGCCAGCAGCCAAGAGGACAGATTTGCCTACGAGCAGTACTTC

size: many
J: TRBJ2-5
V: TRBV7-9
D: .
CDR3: CASSLELGPKETQYF
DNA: TGTGCCAGCAGCTTAGAGTTGGGACCCAAAGAGACCCAGTACTTC

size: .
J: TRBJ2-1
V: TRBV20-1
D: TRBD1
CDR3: CSARGSAGTDGGYNEQFF
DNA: TGCAGTGCTAGAGGGTCTGCCGGGACAGACGGAGGTTACAATGAGCAGTTCTTC

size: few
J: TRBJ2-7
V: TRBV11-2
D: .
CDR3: CASSSPSTRHEQYF
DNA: TGTGCCAGCAGCTCCCCGTCGACAAGGCACGAGCAGTACTTC

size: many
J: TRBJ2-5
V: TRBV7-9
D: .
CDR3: CASSPPSAREETQYF
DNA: TGTGCCAGCAGCCCCCCTAGCGCGAGGGAAGAGACCCAGTACTTC

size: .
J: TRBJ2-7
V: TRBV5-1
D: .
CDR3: CASSFTGDTNYEQYF
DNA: TGCGCCAGCAGCTTTACAGGAGACACAAACTACGAGCAGTACTTC

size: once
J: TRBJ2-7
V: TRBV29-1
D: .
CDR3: CSVGAGDSYEQYF
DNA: TGCAGCGTAGGGGCAGGGGATTCCTACGAGCAGTACTTC

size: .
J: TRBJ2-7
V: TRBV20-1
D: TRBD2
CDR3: CSAGGLAGAYEQYF
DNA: TGCAGTGCTGGCGGACTAGCGGGAGCCTACGAGCAGTACTTC

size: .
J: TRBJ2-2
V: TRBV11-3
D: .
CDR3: CASSQKGNTGELFF
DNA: TGTGCCAGCAGCCAAAAGGGGAACACCGGGGAGCTGTTTTTT

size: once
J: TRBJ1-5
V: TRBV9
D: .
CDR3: CASSAGGGNQPQQF
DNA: TGTGCCAGCAGCGCTGGGGGGGGCAACCAGCCCCAGCAATTT

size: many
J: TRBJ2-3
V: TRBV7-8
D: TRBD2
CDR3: CASRIEAGLAGGLETQYF
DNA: TGTGCCAGCAGGATCGAAGCGGGACTAGCGGGGGGGCTCGAGACGCAGTATTTT

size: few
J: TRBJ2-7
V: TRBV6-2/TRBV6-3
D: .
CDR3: CASSGRGGSYEQYF
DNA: TGTGCCAGCAGTGGGCGTGGCGGATCCTACGAGCAGTACTTC

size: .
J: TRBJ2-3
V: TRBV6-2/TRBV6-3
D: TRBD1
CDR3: CASSYSKIPRQGRFDTQYF
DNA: TGTGCCAGCAGTTACTCGAAAATCCCCCGACAGGGAAGGTTCGATACGCAGTATTTT

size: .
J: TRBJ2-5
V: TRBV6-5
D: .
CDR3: CASTVTAGLETQYF
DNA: TGTGCCAGTACAGTGACAGCAGGATTGGAGACCCAGTACTTC

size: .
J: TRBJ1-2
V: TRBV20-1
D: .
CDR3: CSARRGAVYGYTF
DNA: TGCAGTGCCAGACGGGGCGCCGTCTATGGCTACACCTTC

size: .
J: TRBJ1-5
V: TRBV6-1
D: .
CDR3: CASSEHLGVGHF
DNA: TGTGCCAGCAGTGAGCACCTGGGTGTAGGGCATTTT

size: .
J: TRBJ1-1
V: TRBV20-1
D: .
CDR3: CSARDQRDTEAFF
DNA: TGCAGTGCTAGAGATCAGCGGGACACTGAAGCTTTCTTT

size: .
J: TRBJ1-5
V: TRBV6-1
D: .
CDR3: CASSEEEGSNQPQHF
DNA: TGTGCCAGCAGTGAAGAGGAGGGGAGCAATCAGCCCCAGCATTTT

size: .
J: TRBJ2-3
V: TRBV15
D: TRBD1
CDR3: CATSPPTGQGGAHTDTQYF
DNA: TGTGCCACCAGCCCTCCTACTGGACAGGGGGGGGCACACACAGATACGCAGTATTTT

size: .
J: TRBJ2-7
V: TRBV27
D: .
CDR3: CASSLSGLGREQYF
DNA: TGTGCCAGCAGTTTATCGGGGCTAGGGCGCGAGCAGTACTTC

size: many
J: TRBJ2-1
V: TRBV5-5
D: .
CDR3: CASSEVRGVYNEQFF
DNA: TGTGCCAGCAGCGAAGTGAGGGGAGTTTACAATGAGCAGTTCTTC

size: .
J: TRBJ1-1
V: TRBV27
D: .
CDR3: CASSGDSLYTEAFF
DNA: TGTGCCAGCAGTGGAGACAGCCTATACACTGAAGCTTTCTTT

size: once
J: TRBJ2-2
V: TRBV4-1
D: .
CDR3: CASSQDAFHTGELFF
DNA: TGCGCCAGCAGCCAAGACGCCTTCCACACCGGGGAGCTGTTTTTT

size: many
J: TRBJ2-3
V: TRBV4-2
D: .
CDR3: CASSQGGTLWDTQYF
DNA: TGTGCCAGCAGCCAAGGAGGGACCCTTTGGGATACGCAGTATTTT